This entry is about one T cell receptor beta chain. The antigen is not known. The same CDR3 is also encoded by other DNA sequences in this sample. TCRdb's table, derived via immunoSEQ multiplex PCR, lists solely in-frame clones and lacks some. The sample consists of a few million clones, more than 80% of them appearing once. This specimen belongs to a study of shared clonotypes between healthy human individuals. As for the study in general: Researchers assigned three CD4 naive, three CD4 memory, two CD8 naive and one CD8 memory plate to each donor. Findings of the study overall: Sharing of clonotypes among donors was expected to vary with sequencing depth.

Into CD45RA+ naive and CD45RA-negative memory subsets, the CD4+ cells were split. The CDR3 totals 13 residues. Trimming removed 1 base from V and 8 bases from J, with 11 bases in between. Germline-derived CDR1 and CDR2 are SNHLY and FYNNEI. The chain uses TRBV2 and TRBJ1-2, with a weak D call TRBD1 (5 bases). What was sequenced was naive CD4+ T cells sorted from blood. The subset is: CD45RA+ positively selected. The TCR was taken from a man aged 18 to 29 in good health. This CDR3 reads CASSEGGAGGYTF. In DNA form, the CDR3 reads TGTGCCAGCAGTGAAGGCGGGGCGGGAGGCTACACCTTC.